The next 8 T cell receptor beta chains were all read from a single sample in a study of T cell responses to AZD1222 COVID-19 vaccine. Profiled with immunoSEQ multiplex PCR; TCRdb holds only in-frame clones, not every one. The profile covers about 130,000 clones, with around 86% appearing a single time and 20% to 25% taken by the ten largest. Source: peripheral blood, taken on day 0 of AZD1222 vaccination. These receptor sequences come from an adult in good health.

The chain employs TRBV30 and TRBJ1-3; 8 bases are shared with TRBD1. The germline V gene encodes CDR1 GTSNPN and CDR2 SVGIG (reference sequence). CDR3 length: 13 amino acids. The trim removed 8 bases at V and 0 bases at J, leaving 3 bases unmatched. The CDR3 DNA reads as TGTGCCCGCAGGGGGCTCTCTGGAAACACCATATATTTT. Translated: CARRGLSGNTIYF.

This clone was recorded only once. J is TRBJ1-1 and V is TRBV7-8; 7 bases are shared with TRBD1. This CDR3 comprises 14 residues. The junction had 5 bases not matched to a gene; V was cut back by 5 bases and J by 2 bases. Germline-derived CDR1 and CDR2 are SGHVS and FQNEAQ. The DNA of the CDR3 is TGTGCCAGCAGCCGTAGACAGGGTAACACTGAAGCTTTCTTT. Its translation: CASSRRQGNTEAFF.

The chain is built from TRBV27 and TRBJ2-1; 11 positions match TRBD2. Per the germline V gene, CDR1 is MNHEY and CDR2 is SMNVEV (reference sequence). The CDR3 sequence is 15 residues long. Trimming at V came to 2 bases and at J to 6 bases, leaving 3 bases not matched to a gene. CDR3 in DNA: TGTGCCAGCAGTTTAGTTAGCGGGGGGGCCAATGAGCAGTTCTTC. Protein: CASSLVSGGANEQFF.

The chain has TRBV19 and TRBJ2-1; D gene ambiguous. With 4 bases removed from V and 8 bases from J, the gap between germline ends came to 15 bases. The CDR3 loop spans 14 amino acids. Germline values: CDR1 LNHDA, CDR2 SQIVND (reference sequence). This CDR3 reads CASSTLYIRDEQFF. Here the CDR3 DNA reads TGTGCCAGTAGTACACTCTACATCCGGGATGAGCAGTTCTTC. The whole variable domain, filled in from reference TRBV19 and TRBJ2-1, reads DGGITQSPKYLFRKEGQNVTLSCEQNLNHDAMYWYRQDPGQGLRLIYYSQIVNDFQKGDIAEGYSVSREKKESFPLTVTSAQKNPTAFYLCASSTLYIRDEQFFGPGTRLTVL.

This clone was counted a single time. This chain joins TRBV29-1 and TRBJ1-1; a weak D match, TRBD1 (6 bases). In germline, CDR1 is SQVTM, CDR2 ANQGSEA. Trimming stripped 4 bases from V and 11 bases from J, with 17 bases between. The CDR3 contains 12 residues. The CDR3 loop reads CSVGRGLGPAFF. For the CDR3, the DNA is TGCAGCGTTGGTAGGGGGTTGGGTCCGGCTTTCTTT.

This chain uses TRBV19 with TRBJ2-7; 9 bases align to TRBD1. This CDR3 contains 16 residues. Germline V gene data show CDR1 as LNHDA and CDR2 as SQIVND (reference sequence). The ends lost 4 bases at V and 6 bases at J; junction bases unmatched: 13. The CDR3 sequence is CASSKFSGTGYPEQYF. As DNA, the CDR3 is TGTGCCAGTAGTAAATTCTCCGGGACAGGGTATCCCGAGCAGTACTTC.

The V call is TRBV9, the J call TRBJ2-5; D tentatively fits TRBD1 or TRBD2 (5 bases each). CDR1 and CDR2 from the germline V gene are SGDLS and YYNGEE. V lost 4 bases to trimming and J lost 1 base, with 14 bases between them. The CDR3 has 15 amino acids. The CDR3 sequence is CASSILGTVQETQYF. The DNA for the CDR3 is TGTGCCAGCAGCATCCTCGGGACGGTCCAAGAGACCCAGTACTTC.

This clone has only a few counts. CDR3 sequence: CASSVIRGMAFF. Written as DNA, the CDR3 is TGTGCCAGCAGCGTAATCAGGGGAATGGCTTTCTTT. The chain employs TRBV7-8 and TRBJ1-1; a weak D match, TRBD1 (6 bases). Germline V CDR1 and CDR2: SGHVS, FQNEAQ. This CDR3 has 12 amino acids. Between the trimmed V and J ends, which lost 5 bases and 11 bases, there was a span of 15 bases.